The 5 T cell receptor beta chains presented below share a single source sample, sequenced in a study of blood T cell repertoires in COVID-19. Profiled with immunoSEQ multiplex PCR; TCRdb holds only in-frame clones, not every one. The table records 150,000 to 200,000 clones, approximately 79% of them present only once. Source material: peripheral blood. These TCRs come from a man in his 60s with active or convalescent COVID-19.

In this sample, this clone turned up once. The chain employs TRBV7-3 and TRBJ2-3; 8 bases match TRBD2. This CDR3 is built from 14 residues. V lost 4 bases to trimming and J lost 6 bases; unmatched junction nucleotides: 6. The germline gives CDR1 SGHTA, CDR2 FQGTGA. CDR3 nucleotides: TGTGCCAGCAGCTCCGGACTAGCATTGGATACGCAGTATTTT. It encodes CASSSGLALDTQYF. Together with reference TRBV7-3 and TRBJ2-3, the CDR3 gives the full variable domain: GAGVSQTPSNKVTEKGKYVELRCDPISGHTALYWYRQSLGQGPEFLIYFQGTGAADDSGLPNDRFFAVRPEGSVSTLKIQRTERGDSAVYLCASSSGLALDTQYFGPGTRLTVL.

This clone was observed a single time. The chain recombines TRBV7-2 with TRBJ2-3; TRBD1 aligns across 7 bases. The ends lost 4 bases at V and 3 bases at J; junction bases unmatched: 7. The CDR3 runs 15 residues. Germline V gives CDR1 SGHTA, CDR2 FQGNSA. CDR3 sequence (DNA): TGTGCCAGCAGCTCGACAGGGATCTTGACAGATACGCAGTATTTT. Translation: CASSSTGILTDTQYF.

The rearrangement joins TRBV5-1 to TRBJ1-4; 7 bases fit TRBD1. Germline loops: CDR1 SGHRS, CDR2 YFSETQ. CDR3 length equals 15 residues. The V gene end was trimmed by 4 bases and the J gene end by 4 bases; junction bases not matched to a gene: 7. The CDR3 coding sequence is TGCGCCAGCAGCCGGGACAGTATGAATAATGAAAAACTGTTTTTT. Protein product: CASSRDSMNNEKLFF.

The chain couples TRBV7-9 to TRBJ2-2; 9 bases align to TRBD1. Germline CDR1 is SEHNR and CDR2 is FQNEAQ (reference sequence). The ends lost 5 bases at V and 4 bases at J; junction bases unmatched: 8. The CDR3 length is 16 residues. CDR3 sequence reads: CASSLGQGRGTGELFF. CDR3 DNA sequence: TGTGCCAGCAGCCTGGGACAGGGAAGGGGCACCGGGGAGCTGTTTTTT.

This chain links TRBV5-5 with TRBJ1-3; TRBD1 matches at 8 bases. CDR3 length: 15 residues. The germline V gene encodes CDR1 SGHKS and CDR2 YYEKEE (reference sequence). V shed 0 bases, J shed 4 bases, and the junction held 3 bases outside the gene matches. CDR3 amino acids: CASSLGQGNGNTIYF. CDR3 nucleotide sequence: TGTGCCAGCAGCTTGGGACAGGGGAACGGAAACACCATATATTTT. Combining the CDR3 with reference TRBV5-5 and TRBJ1-3 gives the whole variable domain DAGVTQSPTHLIKTRGQQVTLRCSPISGHKSVSWYQQVLGQGPQFIFQYYEKEERGRGNFPDRFSARQFPNYSSELNVNALLLGDSALYLCASSLGQGNGNTIYFGEGSWLTVV.